This T cell receptor beta chain originates from a study of PD-1 blockade in mismatch repair-deficient tumors. TCRdb's copy holds only in-frame clones and misses some; the assay was immunoSEQ multiplex PCR. The repertoire includes over 9,000 clones, approximately 83% of them detected once, and 20% to 25% sits in the top ten. Germline assignment: CDR1 MNHEY and CDR2 SVGAGI. The CDR3 contains 13 residues. Trimming took 5 bases from V and 4 from J, leaving 11 bases between them. Time point noted: roughly 10-day in vitro stimulation with candidate neoantigen peptide 2. TCR sequencing covered a few patients who responded to pembrolizumab. Under ten ELISpot-reactive neoantigen peptides each drove an approximately 10-day in vitro stimulation. Notes on this clone: Its target is not known.

Sequencing was performed on cells cultured in vitro, taken from a patient treated with pembrolizumab. The receptor's source is an adult with mismatch repair-deficient cancer. V gene TRBV6-5 combines with J gene TRBJ1-2; tentatively, D is TRBD1 (6 bases). The CDR3 sequence is CASSRQAGYGYTF. DNA of the CDR3: TGTGCCAGCAGTCGACAGGCGGGCTATGGCTACACCTTC.